This is a list of T cell receptor beta chains from one sample in a study of identical twins. One entry per CDR3 protein, called by TCRdb with MiXCR from the 5' RACE reads. The data contain 500,000 to 650,000 distinct CDR3 sequences, about 7% of them singletons. This same sample was also taken into another study, of yellow fever vaccine responses in identical twins.

The sequencing sample was made of PBMCs. All receptors come from a young woman in good health. CDR3s include the opening cysteine and the closing phenylalanine or tryptophan. D genes are given only for firm matches. Where a row states a size, it is once, few, many or the class of an expanded clone; other rows omit it.

.	TRBV4-1	TRBJ2-1	TRBD1	TGCGCCAGCACAGAGGACAGGGGCCCCCGTAATGAGCAGTTCTTC	CASTEDRGPRNEQFF
few	TRBV5-5	TRBJ2-2	.	TGTGCCAGCAGCGGAGGGGACAAAAGGGAGCTGTTTTTT	CASSGGDKRELFF
many	TRBV29-1	TRBJ2-1	.	TGCAGCGTGATTTCGGGTAGCAATGAGCAGTTCTTC	CSVISGSNEQFF
.	TRBV19	TRBJ2-2	.	TGTGCCAGTAGTATCGACAGAGGGAACACCGGGGAGCTGTTTTTT	CASSIDRGNTGELFF
many	TRBV10-3	TRBJ1-2	.	TGTGCCATCACCTCCGACGGGGGGGCTTATGGCTACACCTTC	CAITSDGGAYGYTF
.	TRBV6-2/TRBV6-3	TRBJ2-1	.	TGTGCCAGCCTCACCCCCGGCGGTGAGCAGTTCTTC	CASLTPGGEQFF
.	TRBV27	TRBJ2-4	.	TGTGCCAGCAGCAACAGGAACGGGGAAAACATTCAGTACTTC	CASSNRNGENIQYF
many	TRBV5-1	TRBJ2-1	TRBD2	TGCGCCAGCAGCTTGGACGGGGGGGCCTACAATGAGCAGTTCTTC	CASSLDGGAYNEQFF
few	TRBV5-6	TRBJ1-3	.	TGTGCCAGCAGCTTGGGTCTGGAGATGGTCTCTGGAAACACCATATATTTT	CASSLGLEMVSGNTIYF
.	TRBV9	TRBJ2-2	.	TGTGCCAGCAGCGTCCAGGGGAAGGCCGGGGAGCTGTTTTTT	CASSVQGKAGELFF
few	TRBV11-2	TRBJ2-7	TRBD2	TGTGCCAGCAGCTCACGGACTAGCGGGAGGTTATACGAGCAGTACTTC	CASSSRTSGRLYEQYF
few	TRBV5-1	TRBJ2-1	.	TGCGCCAGCAGCAGCCGGTCCCAAGGCGGGAATGAGCAGTTCTTC	CASSSRSQGGNEQFF
.	TRBV29-1	TRBJ1-1	.	TGCAGCGTTGAGAGACAGACCAAGGGGACTGAAGCTTTCTTT	CSVERQTKGTEAFF
few	TRBV7-6	TRBJ2-7	.	TGTGCCAGCAGCCCTGGGACCACTACCGAGCAGTACTTC	CASSPGTTTEQYF
.	TRBV7-8	TRBJ2-5	TRBD2	TGTGCCAGCAGCCCCAGAGCTAGCGGTCAAGAGACCCAGTACTTC	CASSPRASGQETQYF
.	TRBV10-3	TRBJ2-3	TRBD2	TGTGCCATCAGCCCGGGAAGCGGGAGGGCCACGAGCACAGATACGCAGTATTTT	CAISPGSGRATSTDTQYF
few	TRBV15	TRBJ2-1	TRBD2	TGTGCCACCAGCAGAGATGGTGGGAGGGACAATGAGCAGTTCTTC	CATSRDGGRDNEQFF
few	TRBV12-3/TRBV12-4	TRBJ1-2	.	TGTGCCAGCGATGCTCCTCATGGGGGGGATGGCTACACCTTC	CASDAPHGGDGYTF
many	TRBV14	TRBJ2-2	TRBD1	TGTGCCAGCAGCCCAAATCCGGGACAGGCGACTAACACCGGGGAGCTGTTTTTT	CASSPNPGQATNTGELFF
many	TRBV5-6	TRBJ2-2	TRBD2	TGTGCCAGCAGCTTTAGCGGGGGGACAAACACCGGGGAGCTGTTTTTT	CASSFSGGTNTGELFF
few	TRBV5-1	TRBJ2-2	TRBD1	TGCGCCAGCAGCTGGGACAGGGGGCGAAACACCGGGGAGCTGTTTTTT	CASSWDRGRNTGELFF
.	TRBV29-1	TRBJ2-3	TRBD2	TGCAGCGTGGGACTAGTAATAGCAGATACGCAGTATTTT	CSVGLVIADTQYF
few	TRBV12-3/TRBV12-4	TRBJ1-3	.	TGTGCCAGCAGTTCTCACGGTGGGACACTTGGAAACACCATATATTTT	CASSSHGGTLGNTIYF
.	TRBV20-1	TRBJ2-1	.	TGCTGTGCTAGAGCCCCCGTAGGGGTCGAGCAGCCCTACAATGAGCAGTTCTTC	CCARAPVGVEQPYNEQFF
many	TRBV28	TRBJ2-3	.	TGTGCCAGCAGTTTCTCCGATTTACGTGATACGCAGTATTTT	CASSFSDLRDTQYF
many	TRBV11-1	TRBJ2-5	.	TGTGCCAGCAGCAAGTATGCCCCCGGGACTGGCATTTCGGAGACCCAGTACTTC	CASSKYAPGTGISETQYF
.	TRBV29-1	TRBJ1-2	.	TGCAGCGTTGAAATTTTCTCAGAAACATACTATGGCTACACCTTC	CSVEIFSETYYGYTF
.	TRBV3-1	TRBJ2-6	.	TGTGCCAGCAGCCAATACGGGCAGGATTCGGGGGCCAACGTCCTGACTTTC	CASSQYGQDSGANVLTF
few	TRBV20-1	TRBJ1-4	.	TGCAGTGCTAGATCGGCAGGACCGAATGAAAAACTGTTTTTT	CSARSAGPNEKLFF
many	TRBV7-9	TRBJ1-3	.	TGTGCCAGCAGCCGCCGGGGCTCTGGAAACACCATATATTTT	CASSRRGSGNTIYF
many	TRBV3-1	TRBJ1-2	TRBD1	TGTGCCAGCAGCCACCGACAGGGAGTTATCTATGGCTACACCTTC	CASSHRQGVIYGYTF
.	TRBV20-1	TRBJ1-6	TRBD1	TGCTGTGCTAGAGAGGAAAGACAGGGTAGGAGTTCACCCCTCCACTTT	CCAREERQGRSSPLHF
many	TRBV10-3	TRBJ2-3	.	TGTGCCATCAGTTGGGGCACAGATACGCAGTATTTT	CAISWGTDTQYF
few	TRBV3-1	TRBJ2-1	.	TGTGCCAGCAGCCAAGTTGGGGACAATGAGCAGTTCTTC	CASSQVGDNEQFF
few	TRBV12-3/TRBV12-4	TRBJ2-7	TRBD2	TGTGCCAGCACCCCTGCGGTAGCGGGAGTGTACGAGCAGTACTTC	CASTPAVAGVYEQYF
few	TRBV7-8	TRBJ2-5	.	TGTGCCAGCAGCTTACTGGCGTACCAAGAGACCCAGTACTTC	CASSLLAYQETQYF
many	TRBV24-1	TRBJ2-1	.	TGTGCCACCAGTGATTTCCCTTACAATGAGCAGTTCTTC	CATSDFPYNEQFF
many	TRBV12-5	TRBJ2-7	.	TGTGCTAGTGGTTTGATTGTCGAGGAGCAGTACTTC	CASGLIVEEQYF
few	TRBV20-1	TRBJ2-3	TRBD2	TGCAGTGCGACGGGACTAGCGGTCTCCCACACAGATACGCAGTATTTT	CSATGLAVSHTDTQYF
.	TRBV12-5	TRBJ2-7	.	TGTGCTAGTGGACTGGACTCACACTCTTACGAGCAGTACTTC	CASGLDSHSYEQYF
few	TRBV20-1	TRBJ1-1	.	TGCAGTGCCCCTCGACAGAGTATGAACACTGAAGCTTTCTTT	CSAPRQSMNTEAFF
few	TRBV5-5	TRBJ2-6	.	TGTGCCAGCAGCTTATACAGGGTTTACGGGGCCAACGTCCTGACTTTC	CASSLYRVYGANVLTF
.	TRBV12-3/TRBV12-4	TRBJ1-3	.	TGTGCCAGCAGCCCCAGGTGGGGGAACTCTGGAAACACCATATATTTT	CASSPRWGNSGNTIYF
.	TRBV7-9	TRBJ2-7	TRBD2	TGTGCCAGCAGCTTAGTTGCAGCGGGAGGCTACGAGCAGTACTTC	CASSLVAAGGYEQYF
few	TRBV10-3	TRBJ2-3	TRBD1	TGTGCCATCAAAGAGAATCCGGGACAGGGATCAGATACGCAGTATTTT	CAIKENPGQGSDTQYF
many	TRBV6-1	TRBJ2-1	.	TGTGCCAGCCGGGGGTTGGCTAGCAGTGACAATGAGCAGTTCTTC	CASRGLASSDNEQFF
few	TRBV5-1	TRBJ2-7	.	TGCGCCAGCAGCTTGGGTTGGTCCTACGAGCAGTACTTC	CASSLGWSYEQYF
many	TRBV20-1	TRBJ2-1	TRBD1	TGCAGTGCTAGGGGGACAGGGATAAATGAGCAGTTCTTC	CSARGTGINEQFF
.	TRBV20-1	TRBJ2-5	TRBD1	TGCAGTGCTAAGCTCCCGGACAGGGGGGCTCGAGAGACCCAGTACTTC	CSAKLPDRGARETQYF
few	TRBV20-1	TRBJ2-1	TRBD2	TGCAGTGCTAGAGCGGGACTAACCTACAATGAGCAGTTCTTC	CSARAGLTYNEQFF
few	TRBV20-1	TRBJ2-3	TRBD2	TGCAGTGCCGAGGCCATGGGACTAGCGGGAGGGAGCACAGATACGCAGTATTTT	CSAEAMGLAGGSTDTQYF
few	TRBV29-1	TRBJ1-2	.	TGCAGCGTCCAGAAATATCCGGGGGGAAAAAACTATGGCTACACCTTC	CSVQKYPGGKNYGYTF
many	TRBV2	TRBJ2-5	.	TGTGCCAGCAGCGCTATCCCCAGGCAAGAGACCCAGTACTTC	CASSAIPRQETQYF
few	TRBV3-1	TRBJ2-3	.	TGTGCCAGCAGCCAACAATCAGGGTGGACGCAGTATTTT	CASSQQSGWTQYF
many	TRBV11-2	TRBJ2-4	.	TGTGCCAGCAGCTTATCCCCCAGGGTTTATGCCAAAAACATTCAGTACTTC	CASSLSPRVYAKNIQYF
.	TRBV5-1	TRBJ2-1	.	TGCGCCAGCAGCTTCCAAGATCGGGGTGAGCAGTTCTTC	CASSFQDRGEQFF
.	TRBV5-1	TRBJ2-3	.	TGCGCCAGCAGCCTACCCCCCGACAGCACAGATACGCAGTATTTT	CASSLPPDSTDTQYF
.	TRBV20-1	TRBJ2-3	TRBD2	TGCAGTGCTAGAGATTGGACTAGCGGGGGGGGTGCAGATACGCAGTATTTT	CSARDWTSGGGADTQYF
few	TRBV6-4	TRBJ1-5	.	TGTGCCAGCAGTGTAGAAGGCAGGGGAATCAATCAGCCCCAGCATTTT	CASSVEGRGINQPQHF
.	TRBV6-1	TRBJ2-5	TRBD2	TGTGCCACCCAACGTTCCAGCGGGAGAGGTCAAGAGACCCAGTACTTC	CATQRSSGRGQETQYF